The present entry profiles one TCR beta chain with its context. Antigen specificity is unknown. The CDR3 is made up of 15 amino acids. With 6 bases clipped from V and 5 bases from J, the junction kept 11 bases outside the gene matches. Germline-derived CDR1 and CDR2 are SGHNT and YENEEA. Lactation, pregnancy, other autoimmune disease or uncontrolled infection excluded patients. Researchers amplified the TCR beta CDR3 regions from RNA transcripts. The TCR CDR3 first-round RT-PCR relied on the HTBI primer set. TCRdb re-derived calls from the multiplex PCR reads in MiXCR, one entry per CDR3 protein. Of hundreds of thousands of distinct CDR3 sequences listed, roughly 13% are singletons. This sample is part of a study of T cells in Graves' hyperthyroidism and ophthalmopathy. Whole-study findings and limits: The majority of expanded thyroid clonotypes above 0.001 also appeared in blood.

The sequence came from a woman aged 25 to 39 with Graves' hyperthyroidism that later progressed to Graves' ophthalmopathy. Sample: blood. V usage is TRBV11-3 and J usage is TRBJ2-3; 7 bases fit TRBD1. CDR3 DNA: TGTGCCAGCAGAACCGACAGGGTAAAAGGAGATACGCAGTATTTT. This translates into CASRTDRVKGDTQYF.